What follows describes a single TCR beta chain. Antigen: not known. The sample originates from a study of CD8 T cells in ankylosing spondylitis. Findings and limits, study-wide: A motif of 7 to 9 highly homologous TCR beta variants was seen as apparently characteristic of ankylosing spondylitis blood. Reportedly, disease-linked clones are significantly enriched in ankylosing spondylitis patients' matched synovial fluid.

TCRdb redid the calling of the 5' RACE reads with MiXCR, one entry per CDR3 protein. The sample records roughly 220,000 distinct CDR3 sequences, around 17% being singletons. Trimming stripped 5 bases from V and 0 bases from J, with 11 bases between. From germline, CDR1 is SGHAT and CDR2 FQNNGV. The CDR3 spans 14 residues. The clonotype originates from a male donor with ankylosing spondylitis. Sequencing input: blood, either unsorted or a sorted T cell fraction (not recorded which). V gene TRBV11-2 combines with J gene TRBJ2-7; no clear D gene. Written as DNA, the CDR3 is TGTGCCAGCAGCCACGATTTGGGCTCCTACGAGCAGTACTTC. Protein product: CASSHDLGSYEQYF.